These 5 T cell receptor beta chains were all obtained from the same sample, sequenced in a study of cytomegalovirus exposure and HLA in healthy donors. Researchers ran the PCR with 60 Vbeta and 13 Jbeta primers. Using immunoSEQ multiplex PCR, the repertoire was profiled, and TCRdb retains in-frame clones only, with some absent. The table records 85,000 to 100,000 clones, about four fifths of them present only once. Sequences were obtained from PBMCs. These receptors were collected from a human donor in good health.

The J gene is TRBJ2-2, the V gene TRBV9; TRBD2 matches 10 bases. Germline CDR1 reads SGDLS; CDR2 reads YYNGEE. This CDR3 has 17 residues. Trimming took 0 bases from V and 7 from J; bases not matched to a gene: 9. The CDR3 nucleotides are TGTGCCAGCAGCGTAGCCACTAGCGGGAATTATGTCGGGGAGCTGTTTTTT. It encodes CASSVATSGNYVGELFF.

The V call is TRBV11-2, the J call TRBJ2-3, with D maybe TRBD1 (5 bases). This CDR3 has 15 residues. Trimming cost V 6 bases and J 0 bases, with 13 bases left between them. CDR1 SGHAT and CDR2 FQNNGV come from the germline V gene. The CDR3: CASRHRRASTDTQYF. In DNA form, the CDR3 reads TGTGCCAGCAGACACAGGAGAGCTAGCACAGATACGCAGTATTTT. The full variable domain, rest sourced from reference TRBV11-2 and TRBJ2-3, is EAGVAQSPRYKIIEKRQSVAFWCNPISGHATLYWYQQILGQGPKLLIQFQNNGVVDDSQLPKDRFSAERLKGVDSTLKIQPAKLEDSAVYLCASRHRRASTDTQYFGPGTRLTVL.

The rearrangement uses TRBV7-6 and TRBJ1-5; tentative D call: TRBD1 (6 bases). Looked up from germline, CDR1 is SGHVS and CDR2 is FNYEAQ. This CDR3 region has 15 residues. The V end lost 5 bases, the J end lost 0 bases, and 11 bases lay between the germline ends. The CDR3 spells CASSRDIGSNQPQHF. In nucleotides, the CDR3 is TGTGCCAGCAGCCGGGACATTGGTAGCAATCAGCCCCAGCATTTT.

This clone was seen just once. The CDR3 coding sequence is TGTGCCAGCAGCCAAGTGACAGGGAGAACTGAAGCTTTCTTT. It specifies CASSQVTGRTEAFF. The chain is built from TRBV14 and TRBJ1-1, with 7 bases identical to TRBD1. CDR1 SGHDN and CDR2 FVKESK come from the germline V gene. This CDR3 has 14 residues. V was clipped by 1 base and J by 5 bases; unmatched bases: 4.

V is TRBV30 and J is TRBJ2-7; TRBD1 matches at 8 bases. With V trimmed by 3 bases and J by 7 bases, 11 bases remained unmatched. Germline assignment: CDR1 GTSNPN and CDR2 SVGIG (reference sequence). CDR3 length: 14 amino acids. The CDR3 sequence: CAWRATGDLWEQYF. The DNA for the CDR3 is TGTGCCTGGAGAGCGACAGGGGATCTCTGGGAGCAGTACTTC.